In its sample, the clone carrying this TCR beta chain was seen once. Antigen specificity is unknown. This table comes from immunoSEQ multiplex PCR, and its TCRdb copy is limited to in-frame clones, with some not included. The sample records more than 60,000 clones, roughly 86% being singletons. The data are from a study of PD-L1 blockade in urothelial cancer. Study-wide context: Each patient had 0 to 3 earlier chemotherapy regimens.

Notes on the study in general: Better survival was forecast by a pretreatment blood TCR clonality below the median.

Trimming left V 2 bases short and J 3 bases short, with 8 bases between. The CDR3 has 14 residues. CDR1 and CDR2 from the germline V gene are LNHDA and SQIVND (reference sequence). As for time point: peripheral blood 6 weeks after treatment start. The sample consisted of PBMCs, taken around atezolizumab (anti-PD-L1) treatment. The receptor comes from a man aged 55 to 69 with urothelial cancer. The V gene is TRBV19, the J gene TRBJ1-3; a possible D gene is TRBD1 (5 bases). CDR3 nucleotides: TGTGCCAGTAGTATAACGGGGGTTGGAAACACCATATATTTT. Protein sequence: CASSITGVGNTIYF.